This T cell receptor (beta chain) came from a study of cytomegalovirus exposure and HLA in healthy donors. V gave up 6 bases and J gave up 6 bases; unmatched junction bases: 9. Germline CDR1 reads MRHNA; CDR2 reads SNTAGT. The CDR3 length is 15 residues. Produced via immunoSEQ multiplex PCR; TCRdb's table is partial and in-frame only. Found here are 60,000 to 75,000 clones, roughly 94% of them singletons; the top ten hold over 6%. This clone showed up just once. This receptor was obtained from a young woman in good health and CMV-seropositive. The J gene is TRBJ2-2, the V gene TRBV6-4; 8 positions agree with TRBD1. The sequenced material came from PBMCs. The CDR3 sequence: CASRRQGNIAGELFF. CDR3 in DNA: TGTGCCAGCAGGAGACAGGGGAATATTGCCGGGGAGCTGTTTTTT.